Detailed here is one T cell receptor (beta chain). Its antigen is unknown. The template used for profiling TCR beta VDJ and CDR3 was genomic DNA. TCRdb re-derived calls from the reads in MiXCR, one entry per CDR3 protein. The repertoire consists of about 150,000 distinct CDR3 sequences, with about 52% occurring once and the leading ten covering less than 15%. This CDR3 region has 14 residues. Looked up from germline, CDR1 is MNHNS and CDR2 is SASEGT. V was trimmed by 9 bases and J by 8 bases, leaving 22 bases between them. The sample is drawn from a study of CD8+CD57+ T cells in acquired aplastic anemia. At the level of the study: Isolated CD4+ and CD8+ cells, once sorted, yielded DNA averaging roughly 3.2 ug. General study findings and limits: Controls and patients did not differ significantly in CD8+ Simpson's diversity. About 27 shared CD8+ CDR3s appeared highly expressed within patients' immunodominant clones.

For sequencing, patients were chosen who had shown expansion of CD8+CD57+ cells by flow cytometry. No therapy had been given to the patients at the time of blood sampling. Specimen: sorted CD4+, CD8+, or CD8+CD57+ T cells (not recorded which) from PBMCs. This clonotype originated in a human donor with aplastic anemia. The chain links TRBV6-1 to TRBJ1-2; D is perhaps TRBD1 (5 bases). In nucleotides, the CDR3 is TGTGCCAGTAGCCGACAGCCAACGGTGGAAGGCTACACCTTC. It is translated as CASSRQPTVEGYTF.